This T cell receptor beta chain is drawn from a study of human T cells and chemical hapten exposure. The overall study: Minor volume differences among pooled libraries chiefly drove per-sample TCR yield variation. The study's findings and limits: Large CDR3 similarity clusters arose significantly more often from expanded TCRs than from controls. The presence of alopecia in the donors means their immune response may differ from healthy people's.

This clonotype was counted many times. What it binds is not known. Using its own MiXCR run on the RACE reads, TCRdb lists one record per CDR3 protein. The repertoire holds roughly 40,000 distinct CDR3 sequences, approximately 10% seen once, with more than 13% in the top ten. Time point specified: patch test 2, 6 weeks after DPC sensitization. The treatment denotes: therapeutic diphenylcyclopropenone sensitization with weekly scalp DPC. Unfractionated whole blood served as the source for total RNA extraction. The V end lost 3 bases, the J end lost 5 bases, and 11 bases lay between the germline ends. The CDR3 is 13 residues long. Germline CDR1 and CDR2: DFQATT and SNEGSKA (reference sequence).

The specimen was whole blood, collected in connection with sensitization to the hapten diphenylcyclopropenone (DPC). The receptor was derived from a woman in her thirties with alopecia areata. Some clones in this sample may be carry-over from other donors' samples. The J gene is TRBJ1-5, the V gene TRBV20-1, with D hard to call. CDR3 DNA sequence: TGCAGTGCTAGTAACAGCTTTGATCAGCCCCAGCATTTT. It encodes CSASNSFDQPQHF.